The 17 T cell receptor beta chains below were found in one sample sequenced in a study of blood T cell repertoires in COVID-19. Clones were read by immunoSEQ multiplex PCR, and TCRdb kept only the in-frame ones, dropping some. Counted here are about 51,000 clones, 85% to 95% occurring once; the ten biggest clones make up 3% to 4%. Sample: peripheral blood. The receptors come from a man aged 50-60 years with acute or convalescent COVID-19.

This chain joins TRBV9 and TRBJ1-2, with D possibly matching TRBD1 (5 bases). Germline V lookup: CDR1 SGDLS, CDR2 YYNGEE. The germline V and J ends were trimmed by 1 base and 5 bases, with 15 bases remaining between them. The CDR3 consists of 15 residues. The CDR3 DNA reads as TGTGCCAGCAGCGTATCCACTGCCGGGGGATATGGCTACACCTTC. It codes for CASSVSTAGGYGYTF.

In this sample, this clone turned up once. The chain carries TRBV4-1 and TRBJ2-7; 12 bases agree with TRBD1. CDR3 length: 14 residues. Germline V CDR1 and CDR2: MGHRA, YSYEKL. Trimming cost V 3 bases and J 6 bases; bases outside gene matches: 3. CDR3 nucleotide sequence: TGCGCCAGCAGCCAGGGACAGGGGGCTCGCGAGCAGTACTTC. It is translated as CASSQGQGAREQYF.

The chain employs TRBV11-2 and TRBJ1-2, with D perhaps matching TRBD1 (6 bases). This CDR3 comprises 15 residues. Germline CDR1 SGHAT, CDR2 FQNNGV. Trimming stripped 4 bases from V and 0 bases from J, with 12 bases between. CDR3 loop: CASSSGQLANYGYTF. CDR3 in DNA: TGTGCCAGCAGCTCCGGACAGTTGGCTAACTATGGCTACACCTTC.

The V call is TRBV28, the J call TRBJ1-2, with D unclear. CDR3 length equals 13 residues. Trimming left V 6 bases short and J 6 bases short, with 14 bases between. Germline CDR1 MDHEN, CDR2 SYDVKM. In nucleotides, the CDR3 is TGTGCCAGCAGATCGGGATTCTCTAATGGCTACACCTTC. Its protein is CASRSGFSNGYTF.

The rearrangement links TRBV5-1 to TRBJ2-5; the match to TRBD1 covers 8 bases. J lost 7 bases, V lost 7 bases, and 24 bases had no gene match. The CDR3 is made up of 18 amino acids. CDR1 is SGHRS and CDR2 is YFSETQ in the germline V gene. CDR3 sequence: CASRKLSLETGDLVTQYF. CDR3 DNA: TGCGCCAGCCGAAAGTTGAGTCTCGAGACAGGGGATTTGGTGACCCAGTACTTC. Looking up the rest from reference TRBV5-1 and TRBJ2-5 gives the full variable domain: KAGVTQTPRYLIKTRGQQVTLSCSPISGHRSVSWYQQTPGQGLQFLFEYFSETQRNKGNFPGRFSGRQFSNSRSEMNVSTLELGDSALYLCASRKLSLETGDLVTQYFGPGTRLLVL.

The chain links TRBV7-2 to TRBJ2-1; tentative D call: TRBD2 (6 bases). CDR3 length: 16 amino acids. Trimming removed 0 bases from V and 1 base from J, with 10 bases in between. The germline gives CDR1 SGHTA, CDR2 FQGNSA. The CDR3 loop reads CASSLAPGRSYNEQFF. DNA for the CDR3: TGTGCCAGCAGCTTAGCGCCGGGGAGGTCCTACAATGAGCAGTTCTTC.

V gene TRBV2 combines with J gene TRBJ2-7; TRBD2 aligns across 7 bases. Germline trimming cut 8 bases from V and 7 bases from J; bases unmatched to any gene: 11. The CDR3 is made up of 13 amino acids. Germline V gene sequence: CDR1 SNHLY, CDR2 FYNNEI. The CDR3, as DNA: TGTGCCAGCGGAGGAAGAGGGGAGGGGGAGCAGTACTTC. It is translated as CASGGRGEGEQYF. The complete variable domain, with remaining parts taken from reference TRBV2 and TRBJ2-7, reads EPEVTQTPSHQVTQMGQEVILRCVPISNHLYFYWYRQILGQKVEFLVSFYNNEISEKSEIFDDQFSVERPDGSNFTLKIRSTKLEDSAMYFCASGGRGEGEQYFGPGTRLTVT.

The chain carries TRBV18 and TRBJ2-3; TRBD1 matches 9 bases. The CDR3 has 17 residues. Germline CDR1 reads KGHSH; CDR2 reads LQKENI. The J segment lost 2 bases and the V segment lost 4 bases, leaving 10 bases of the junction unmatched. The DNA of the CDR3 is TGTGCCAGCTCACGAAACAAGGGACAGGGAACCACAGATACGCAGTATTTT. Translating it yields CASSRNKGQGTTDTQYF.

This clone was observed a single time. The rearrangement links TRBV12-2 to TRBJ1-6; the table's D call, TRBD1, was not checked against the DNA. TRBV12-2 is an annotated pseudogene. The CDR3 has 17 residues. In DNA form, the CDR3 reads TGTGCAAGTCGCCCATGGGTTAAACAGGGGGGAGGTTCACCCCTCCACTTT. Translated: CASRPWVKQGGGSPLHF.

The genes are TRBV2 and TRBJ2-3; 9 positions match TRBD1. The CDR3 is made up of 12 amino acids. Germline assignment: CDR1 SNHLY and CDR2 FYNNEI. Trimming took 4 bases from V and 9 from J; bases not matched to a gene: 2. The CDR3 DNA is TGTGCCAGCAGTGGACAGGGGGGGACGCAGTATTTT. It translates to CASSGQGGTQYF.

The rearrangement uses TRBV24-1 and TRBJ2-3, with 10 bases identical to TRBD2. The ends lost 3 bases at V and 7 bases at J; junction bases unmatched: 9. Germline values: CDR1 KGHDR, CDR2 SFDVKD. CDR3 length: 16 amino acids. This CDR3 reads CATSDPSGGNQYTQYF. Here the CDR3 DNA reads TGTGCCACCAGTGATCCTAGCGGGGGCAATCAATATACGCAGTATTTT.

The chain uses TRBV19 and TRBJ2-3; weak D call: TRBD1 (6 bases). V was clipped by 3 bases and J by 8 bases, with 24 bases between them. The germline gives CDR1 LNHDA, CDR2 SQIVND (reference sequence). The CDR3 runs to 17 residues. The CDR3 DNA is TGTGCCAGTAGTATCACCGTAGGGGGTACAAGCCTCTGTACGCAGTATTTT. This gives the protein CASSITVGGTSLCTQYF.

The table lists this clone with a few counts. The chain couples TRBV18 to TRBJ1-2; no clear D gene. The CDR3 length is 15 residues. The germline CDR1 and CDR2 sequences are KGHSH and LQKENI. The ends were cut back, 3 bases at V and 2 bases at J, with 13 bases in the middle. The CDR3 is CASSPLSQVNYGYTF. Written as DNA, the CDR3 is TGTGCCAGCTCACCCCTTAGTCAGGTGAACTATGGCTACACCTTC. Complete variable domain (other parts from reference TRBV18 and TRBJ1-2): NAGVMQNPRHLVRRRGQEARLRCSPMKGHSHVYWYRQLPEEGLKFMVYLQKENIIDESGMPKERFSAEFPKEGPSILRIQQVVRGDSAAYFCASSPLSQVNYGYTFGSGTRLTVV.

This sequence joins TRBV7-9 and TRBJ1-6; no clear D. Between the trimmed V and J ends, which lost 5 bases and 10 bases, there was a span of 15 bases. The CDR3 has 14 residues. Per the germline V gene, CDR1 is SEHNR and CDR2 is FQNEAQ (reference sequence). The CDR3 here is CASSPPTPGSPLHF. The CDR3 DNA sequence: TGTGCCAGCAGCCCCCCAACACCAGGCTCACCCCTCCACTTT.

This clone was recorded only once. V and J are TRBV4-1 and TRBJ1-6; D is unclear. V lost 2 bases and J 6 bases, leaving 5 bases between the germline ends. CDR1 is MGHRA and CDR2 is YSYEKL in the germline V gene. The CDR3 has 13 amino acids. CDR3 sequence (DNA): TGCGCCAGCAGCCAATCCAGTAATTCACCCCTCCACTTT. Its protein is CASSQSSNSPLHF.

This clone ranks as medium-sized (0.01 to 0.1%). The chain uses TRBV14 and TRBJ2-7; TRBD2 matches 13 bases. The CDR3 extends over 15 amino acids. V was pared by 1 base and J by 3 bases, with 0 bases of the junction left unmatched. Germline V CDR1 and CDR2: SGHDN, FVKESK. CDR3: CASSQGLAGGYEQYF. The CDR3 region has the DNA TGTGCCAGCAGCCAAGGACTAGCGGGGGGCTACGAGCAGTACTTC.

The V gene is TRBV5-1, the J gene TRBJ2-5; 7 bases fit TRBD1. From germline, CDR1 is SGHRS and CDR2 YFSETQ. The CDR3 spans 14 residues. V lost 5 bases to trimming and J lost 2 bases; unmatched junction nucleotides: 6. CDR3: CASSSPGQQETQYF. For the CDR3, the DNA is TGCGCCAGCAGTTCGCCGGGACAGCAAGAGACCCAGTACTTC.